The 25 T cell receptor beta chains in this list originate from one sample, sequenced in a study of T cell clones after liver transplantation. Assay: immunoSEQ multiplex PCR; the TCRdb copy retains only in-frame clones and omits some. The sample records tens of thousands of clones, about two thirds being singletons. This sample comprised CD4+ T cells from blood, obtained before liver transplant. The receptors here all came from a human donor who received a liver transplant.

The chain couples TRBV28 to TRBJ2-5, with 7 bases identical to TRBD2. This CDR3 comprises 14 residues. The ends lost 7 bases at V and 2 bases at J; junction bases unmatched: 7. Looked up from germline, CDR1 is MDHEN and CDR2 is SYDVKM. The CDR3 DNA sequence: TGTGCCAGCACTCCGGGGGGTTCGCAAGAGACCCAGTACTTC. This translates into CASTPGGSQETQYF. The full variable domain, with the rest looked up from reference TRBV28 and TRBJ2-5, is DVKVTQSSRYLVKRTGEKVFLECVQDMDHENMFWYRQDPGLGLRLIYFSYDVKMKEKGDIPEGYSVSREKKERFSLILESASTNQTSMYLCASTPGGSQETQYFGPGTRLLVL.

This clone was counted only a few times. A much larger clonotype is one base distant, so this may be a read error. The chain has TRBV30 and TRBJ1-1; D call uncertain. V dropped 2 bases and J dropped 5 bases, with 6 bases sitting between them. Germline loops: CDR1 GTSNPN, CDR2 SVGIG (reference sequence). The CDR3 spans 11 residues. The CDR3 nucleotides read TGTGCCTGGAGTCCCCAAACTGAAGCTTTCTTT. This gives the protein CAWSPQTEAFF.

The chain links TRBV7-2 to TRBJ2-3; no definite D call. The CDR3 has 13 amino acids. Between the trimmed V and J ends, which lost 4 bases and 3 bases, there was a span of 8 bases. CDR1 is SGHTA, CDR2 FQGNSA, per germline. CDR3 loop: CASSSARTDTQYF. The CDR3 region has the DNA TGTGCCAGCAGCTCCGCACGGACAGATACGCAGTATTTT.

This clone was counted ten times or more. The V and J genes are TRBV27 and TRBJ2-5; D might be TRBD2 (6 bases). The CDR3 length is 14 residues. Looked up from germline, CDR1 is MNHEY and CDR2 is SMNVEV (reference sequence). Trimming left V 5 bases short and J 4 bases short, with 14 bases between. The CDR3 sequence: CASSRDSRRETQYF. The CDR3, as DNA: TGTGCCAGCAGTCGGGACTCTCGGAGAGAGACCCAGTACTTC.

V and J are TRBV28 and TRBJ2-5; D remains unclear. Germline V gene data show CDR1 as MDHEN and CDR2 as SYDVKM. V lost 5 bases, J lost 5 bases, and 6 bases lay in between. The CDR3 length is 11 residues. This CDR3 is CASSHEETQYF. The CDR3 coding sequence is TGTGCCAGCAGTCATGAGGAGACCCAGTACTTC. Combining the CDR3 with reference TRBV28 and TRBJ2-5 gives the whole variable domain DVKVTQSSRYLVKRTGEKVFLECVQDMDHENMFWYRQDPGLGLRLIYFSYDVKMKEKGDIPEGYSVSREKKERFSLILESASTNQTSMYLCASSHEETQYFGPGTRLLVL.

This clone was seen a single time. This chain joins TRBV5-4 and TRBJ2-5, with 8 bases that match TRBD1. CDR3 length: 15 amino acids. CDR1 and CDR2 (germline): SGHNT, YYREEE (reference sequence). V was clipped by 4 bases and J by 5 bases; unmatched bases: 10. CDR3 in amino acids: CASSPQTGEKETQYF. The CDR3 DNA reads TGTGCCAGCAGCCCTCAGACAGGGGAAAAGGAGACCCAGTACTTC.

The genes are TRBV7-8 and TRBJ2-1; 9 positions match TRBD2. J lost 4 bases, V lost 1 base, and 5 bases had no gene match. The CDR3 extends over 16 amino acids. Germline loops: CDR1 SGHVS, CDR2 FQNEAQ. Written as DNA, the CDR3 is TGTGCCAGCAGCTTAGGGCCTAGCGGGACTTACAATGAGCAGTTCTTC. It encodes CASSLGPSGTYNEQFF.

The V call is TRBV6-1, the J call TRBJ2-5, with TRBD2 matching over 12 bases. The trim removed 3 bases at V and 4 bases at J, leaving 9 bases unmatched. CDR3 length: 17 amino acids. CDR1 is MNHNS and CDR2 is SASEGT in the germline V gene. DNA for the CDR3: TGTGCCAGCAGTGACCACCTTTTACTAGCGGGAGGAGAGACCCAGTACTTC. Protein sequence: CASSDHLLLAGGETQYF.

This clone was seen once. The rearrangement joins TRBV9 to TRBJ2-5; D is perhaps TRBD1 (6 bases). Germline loops: CDR1 SGDLS, CDR2 YYNGEE. With 3 bases removed from V and 5 bases from J, the gap between germline ends came to 8 bases. This CDR3 comprises 12 residues. The CDR3 reads CASSDQGETQYF. DNA for the CDR3: TGTGCCAGCAGCGATCAGGGGGAGACCCAGTACTTC.

This clone appeared a few times. The chain joins TRBV5-5 to TRBJ1-2; D gene unclear. V lost 5 bases, J lost 4 bases, and 9 bases lay in between. The CDR3 spans 12 residues. Germline CDR1 is SGHKS and CDR2 is YYEKEE (reference sequence). The CDR3 protein is CASRKSGYGYTF. The CDR3, as DNA: TGTGCCAGCAGAAAGAGCGGCTATGGCTACACCTTC.

This clone was counted between two and nine times. The chain carries TRBV30 and TRBJ1-3; 7 nucleotides align to TRBD1. V shed 2 bases, J shed 11 bases, and the junction held 9 bases outside the gene matches. This CDR3 comprises 13 residues. Germline CDR1 and CDR2: GTSNPN and SVGIG (reference sequence). CDR3 sequence (DNA): TGTGCCTGGAGTTCTACAGGGGAAGTCGCCATATATTTT. Translated: CAWSSTGEVAIYF.

The J gene is TRBJ2-2, the V gene TRBV7-9, with D maybe TRBD2 (6 bases). Trimming took 4 bases from V and 4 from J, leaving 13 bases between them. There are 15 residues in the CDR3. CDR1 and CDR2 (germline): SEHNR, FQNEAQ (reference sequence). The CDR3 DNA sequence: TGTGCCAGCAGCTCTGGACGGGGGTCCACCGGGGAGCTGTTTTTT. This encodes CASSSGRGSTGELFF. Together with reference TRBV7-9 and TRBJ2-2, the CDR3 gives the full variable domain: DTGVSQNPRHKITKRGQNVTFRCDPISEHNRLYWYRQTLGQGPEFLTYFQNEAQLEKSRLLSDRFSAERPKGSFSTLEIQRTEQGDSAMYLCASSSGRGSTGELFFGEGSRLTVL.

This chain uses TRBV11-3 with TRBJ2-3; 8 bases fit TRBD2. Germline assignment: CDR1 SGHNT and CDR2 YENEEA. The J segment lost 0 bases and the V segment lost 6 bases, leaving 8 bases of the junction unmatched. The CDR3 length is 16 residues. This CDR3 reads CASSYNSGVSTDTQYF. In nucleotides, the CDR3 is TGTGCCAGCAGTTACAATAGCGGGGTTAGCACAGATACGCAGTATTTT.

The chain is built from TRBV7-9 and TRBJ2-4, with D uncertain. CDR1 and CDR2 (germline): SEHNR, FQNEAQ (reference sequence). The V end lost 5 bases, the J end lost 3 bases, and 5 bases lay between the germline ends. The CDR3 runs to 12 residues. The DNA for the CDR3 is TGTGCCAGCAGCCAAATCAAAAACATTCAGTACTTC. Its translation: CASSQIKNIQYF.

The chain joins TRBV18 to TRBJ1-4, with 8 bases aligning to TRBD1. CDR1 is KGHSH and CDR2 is LQKENI in the germline V gene. The CDR3 spans 16 residues. V dropped 0 bases and J dropped 10; count of bases not matched to a gene: 10. The CDR3 loop is CASSPPNTGGLGKLFF. Written as DNA, the CDR3 is TGTGCCAGCTCACCACCGAATACAGGGGGTCTCGGAAAACTGTTTTTT.

This clone has ten or more counts. The chain carries TRBV6-1 and TRBJ1-6, with a possible D match to TRBD1 (6 bases). The germline V and J ends were trimmed by 2 bases and 11 bases, with 13 bases remaining between them. The CDR3 loop spans 14 amino acids. Per germline, CDR1 MNHNS and CDR2 SASEGT. The CDR3 reads CASSETVSGAPLHF. CDR3 DNA sequence: TGTGCCAGCAGTGAAACGGTCTCAGGGGCACCCCTCCACTTT.

The table lists this clone with a count of one. V usage is TRBV6-1 and J usage is TRBJ2-2; D is possibly TRBD1 (6 bases). CDR3 size: 14 residues. Germline lookup yields CDR1 MNHNS and CDR2 SASEGT. The V gene lost 6 bases and the J gene lost 7 bases, with 15 bases spanning the gap. In DNA form, the CDR3 reads TGTGCCAGCAGGACGACAGGCTTTGGCGGGGAGCTGTTTTTT. Translated: CASRTTGFGGELFF.

This sequence joins TRBV5-8 and TRBJ2-7; D might be TRBD1 (6 bases). This CDR3 has 18 amino acids. The germline V gene encodes CDR1 SGHTS and CDR2 YDEGEE. The germline V and J ends were trimmed by 3 bases and 1 base, with 23 bases remaining between them. The DNA of the CDR3 is TGTGCCAGCAGCTGGAGTCCCTGGGCAGGGGACCCTTCCTACGAGCAGTACTTC. It translates to CASSWSPWAGDPSYEQYF.

This chain joins TRBV2 and TRBJ2-1; 7 positions agree with TRBD2. Germline CDR1 SNHLY, CDR2 FYNNEI. This CDR3 comprises 14 residues. V dropped 4 bases and J dropped 5; count of bases not matched to a gene: 5. The CDR3 DNA follows: TGTGCCAGCAGTGTGAAGCGGGGAGACAATGAGCAGTTCTTC. Residues: CASSVKRGDNEQFF.

The chain has TRBV4-2 and TRBJ2-3; perhaps TRBD2 as D (5 bases). Germline V lookup: CDR1 LGHNA, CDR2 YNFKEQ. V lost 1 base and J 6 bases, leaving 8 bases between the germline ends. CDR3 length equals 13 residues. The CDR3 DNA is TGTGCCAGCAGCCAAGGGACTGCGGATACGCAGTATTTT. Amino acid sequence: CASSQGTADTQYF.

V is TRBV28 and J is TRBJ1-4, with TRBD1 as a possible D gene (5 bases). Germline V lookup: CDR1 MDHEN, CDR2 SYDVKM. V shed 3 bases and J shed 8 bases, with 16 bases lying between them. The CDR3 totals 15 residues. CDR3 sequence: CASSFPGGNYEKLFF. In DNA form, the CDR3 reads TGTGCCAGCAGTTTCCCCGGGGGGAACTACGAAAAACTGTTTTTT.

J is TRBJ2-3 and V is TRBV12-5; D is perhaps TRBD2 (6 bases). Trimming took 1 base from V and 2 from J, leaving 13 bases between them. The germline V gene encodes CDR1 LGHNT and CDR2 FRNRAP. CDR3 length: 16 residues. The CDR3 spells CASGLALSGFTDTQYF. In DNA form, the CDR3 reads TGTGCTAGTGGTTTGGCCCTTAGCGGTTTCACAGATACGCAGTATTTT.

CDR3 DNA: TGTGCCAGCAGCTTACAGGGAGGGAATGAGCAGTTCTTC. It translates to CASSLQGGNEQFF. This chain uses TRBV7-3 with TRBJ2-1, with 7 bases that match TRBD2. Germline V CDR1 and CDR2: SGHTA, FQGTGA. This CDR3 spans 13 amino acids. Trimming removed 2 bases from V and 7 bases from J; junction bases left unmatched: 2. Full variable domain (outside the CDR3, taken from reference TRBV7-3 and TRBJ2-1): GAGVSQTPSNKVTEKGKYVELRCDPISGHTALYWYRQSLGQGPEFLIYFQGTGAADDSGLPNDRFFAVRPEGSVSTLKIQRTERGDSAVYLCASSLQGGNEQFFGPGTRLTVL.

The V gene is TRBV10-1, the J gene TRBJ2-2; TRBD1 agrees at 12 bases. The junction had 6 bases not matched to a gene; V was cut back by 2 bases and J by 5 bases. Germline V gives CDR1 WNHNN, CDR2 SYGVQD (reference sequence). The CDR3 has 17 amino acids. The CDR3 DNA reads as TGCGCCAGCAGTGAGGGGGGACAGGGGGCATCGACCGGGGAGCTGTTTTTT. Translating gives CASSEGGQGASTGELFF.

This rearrangement joins TRBV28 to TRBJ1-2; D is perhaps TRBD1 (5 bases). Germline loops: CDR1 MDHEN, CDR2 SYDVKM. The CDR3 spans 17 residues. V dropped 3 bases and J dropped 4 bases, with 21 bases sitting between them. The CDR3 nucleotides are TGTGCCAGCAGTTTGACAGTCGTCGGTTCGCTTGGCTATGGCTACACCTTC. Translation: CASSLTVVGSLGYGYTF.